The rows below give T cell receptor beta chains drawn from one sample of a study of control samples from healthy donors and cancer patients. TCRdb's copy holds only in-frame clones and misses some; the assay was immunoSEQ multiplex PCR. The repertoire consists of 20,000 to 30,000 clones, with 75% to 90% occurring once and the leading ten covering less than 30%. Sequencing was done on a sample of PBMCs. The receptors were sampled from a man aged 60 to 75 with colorectal cancer. The CDR3 runs from the conserved cysteine through the conserved F or W. A D gene is named only where the DNA matches it firmly.

D gene: TRBD1; J gene: TRBJ1-1; V gene: TRBV19; CDR3 protein: CASVLGGQGALTEAFF
D gene: -; J gene: TRBJ1-1; V gene: TRBV7-2; CDR3 protein: CASRATEMNTEAFF
D gene: -; J gene: TRBJ2-7; V gene: TRBV30; CDR3 protein: CAWQQVDPGEQYF
D gene: -; J gene: TRBJ1-2; V gene: TRBV29-1; CDR3 protein: CSDSEGYGYTF
D gene: TRBD1; J gene: TRBJ2-3; V gene: TRBV29-1; CDR3 protein: CSVIDWDRGNADTQYF
D gene: -; J gene: TRBJ2-5; V gene: TRBV2; CDR3 protein: CASILGLGRETQYF
D gene: -; J gene: TRBJ1-1; V gene: TRBV12-5; CDR3 protein: CASGRGRMNTEAFF
D gene: TRBD1; J gene: TRBJ1-4; V gene: TRBV24-1; CDR3 protein: CATSDSRTGGSEKLFF
D gene: -; J gene: TRBJ1-2; V gene: TRBV19; CDR3 protein: CASSISGNANYGYTF
D gene: TRBD2; J gene: TRBJ2-1; V gene: TRBV4-1; CDR3 protein: CASSRGLAGGNEQFF
D gene: TRBD1; J gene: TRBJ1-5; V gene: TRBV10-3; CDR3 protein: CAISGGTGKDQPQHF
D gene: TRBD1; J gene: TRBJ1-4; V gene: TRBV6-5; CDR3 protein: CASSYGDRGSKLFF
D gene: -; J gene: TRBJ1-6; V gene: TRBV27; CDR3 protein: CASSLHGQYNSPLHF
D gene: -; J gene: TRBJ1-3; V gene: TRBV18; CDR3 protein: CASSPAEAGNTIYF
D gene: -; J gene: TRBJ1-2; V gene: TRBV7-9; CDR3 protein: CASSLGQSFYGYTF
D gene: -; J gene: TRBJ2-3; V gene: TRBV2; CDR3 protein: CASSPGTASTDTQYF
D gene: TRBD1; J gene: TRBJ2-1; V gene: TRBV11-2; CDR3 protein: CASSLVAQGFNEQFF
D gene: TRBD1; J gene: TRBJ1-6; V gene: TRBV30; CDR3 protein: CASIPGQGNSPLHF
D gene: TRBD1; J gene: TRBJ1-6; V gene: TRBV5-6; CDR3 protein: CASTYRGGRPSSYNSPLHF
D gene: -; J gene: TRBJ1-1; V gene: TRBV19; CDR3 protein: CASSNGPWEAFF
D gene: TRBD1; J gene: TRBJ2-7; V gene: TRBV24-1; CDR3 protein: CATSDTWDRGGQYF
D gene: TRBD1; J gene: TRBJ1-2; V gene: TRBV5-1; CDR3 protein: CASSSGTGVSNYGYTF
D gene: -; J gene: TRBJ2-5; V gene: TRBV5-6; CDR3 protein: CASSPGRGGPETQYF